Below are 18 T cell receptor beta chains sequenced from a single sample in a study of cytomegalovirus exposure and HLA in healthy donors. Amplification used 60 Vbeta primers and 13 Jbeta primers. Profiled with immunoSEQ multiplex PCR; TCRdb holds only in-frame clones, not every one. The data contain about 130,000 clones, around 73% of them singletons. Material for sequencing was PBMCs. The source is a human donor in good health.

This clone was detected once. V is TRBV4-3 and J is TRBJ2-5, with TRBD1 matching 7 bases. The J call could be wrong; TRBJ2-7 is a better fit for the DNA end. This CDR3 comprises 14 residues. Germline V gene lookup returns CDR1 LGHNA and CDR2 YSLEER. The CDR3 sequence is CASSPTGSSYEQYF. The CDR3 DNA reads TGCGCCAGCAGTCCGACAGGGAGCTCCTACGAGCAGTACTTC.

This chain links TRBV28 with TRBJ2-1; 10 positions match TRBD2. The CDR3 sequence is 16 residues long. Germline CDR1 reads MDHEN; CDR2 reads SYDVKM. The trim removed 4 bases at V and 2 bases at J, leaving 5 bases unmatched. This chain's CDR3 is CASSYRTSGPYNEQFF. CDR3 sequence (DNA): TGTGCCAGCAGTTACAGGACTAGCGGCCCCTACAATGAGCAGTTCTTC.

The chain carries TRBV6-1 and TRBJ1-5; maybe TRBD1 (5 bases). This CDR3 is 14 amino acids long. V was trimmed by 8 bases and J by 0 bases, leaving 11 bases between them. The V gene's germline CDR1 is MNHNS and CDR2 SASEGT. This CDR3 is CASWGGYSNQPQHF. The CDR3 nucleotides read TGTGCCAGCTGGGGCGGTTATAGCAATCAGCCCCAGCATTTT.

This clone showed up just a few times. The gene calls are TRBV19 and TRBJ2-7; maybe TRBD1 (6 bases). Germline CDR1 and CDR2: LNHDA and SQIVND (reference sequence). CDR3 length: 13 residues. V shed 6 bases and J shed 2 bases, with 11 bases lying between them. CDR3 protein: CASRGQVAYEQYF. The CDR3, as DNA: TGTGCCAGTAGGGGACAAGTTGCCTACGAGCAGTACTTC.

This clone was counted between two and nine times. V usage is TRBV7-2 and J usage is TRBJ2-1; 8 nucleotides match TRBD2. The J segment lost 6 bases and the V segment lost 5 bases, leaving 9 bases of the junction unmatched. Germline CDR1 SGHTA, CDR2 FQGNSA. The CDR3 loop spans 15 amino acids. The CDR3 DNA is TGTGCCAGCAGCCGTCGGACTAGCCGTAGCAATGAGCAGTTCTTC. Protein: CASSRRTSRSNEQFF.

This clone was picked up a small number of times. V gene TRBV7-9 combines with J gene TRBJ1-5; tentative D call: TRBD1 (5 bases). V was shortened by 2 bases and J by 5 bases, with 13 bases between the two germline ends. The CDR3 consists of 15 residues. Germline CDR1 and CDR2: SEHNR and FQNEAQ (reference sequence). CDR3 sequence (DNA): TGTGCCAGCAGCTTATTCGGGCAGGGCTATCAGCCCCAGCATTTT. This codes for CASSLFGQGYQPQHF.

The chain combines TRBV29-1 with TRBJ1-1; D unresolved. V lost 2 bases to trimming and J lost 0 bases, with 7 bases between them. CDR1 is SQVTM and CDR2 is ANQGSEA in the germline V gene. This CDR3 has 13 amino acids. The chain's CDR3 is CSVEYRLNTEAFF. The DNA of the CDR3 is TGCAGCGTTGAATATCGTTTGAACACTGAAGCTTTCTTT.

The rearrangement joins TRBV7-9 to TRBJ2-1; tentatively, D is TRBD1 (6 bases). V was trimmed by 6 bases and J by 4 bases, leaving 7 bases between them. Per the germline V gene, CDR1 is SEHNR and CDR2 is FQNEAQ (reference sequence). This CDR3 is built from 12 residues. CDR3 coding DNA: TGTGCCAGCAGGGGGGCTTACAATGAGCAGTTCTTC. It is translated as CASRGAYNEQFF.

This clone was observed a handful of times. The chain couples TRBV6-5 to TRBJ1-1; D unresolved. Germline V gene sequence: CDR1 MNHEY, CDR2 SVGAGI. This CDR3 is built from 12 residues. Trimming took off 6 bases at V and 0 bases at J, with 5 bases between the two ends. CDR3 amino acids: CASSSVNTEAFF. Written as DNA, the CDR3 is TGTGCCAGCAGCTCAGTGAACACTGAAGCTTTCTTT.

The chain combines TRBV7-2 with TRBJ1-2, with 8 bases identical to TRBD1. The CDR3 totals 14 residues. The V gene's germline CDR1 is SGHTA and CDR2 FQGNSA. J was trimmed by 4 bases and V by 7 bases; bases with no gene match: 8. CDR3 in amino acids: CASTRDRTSYGYTF. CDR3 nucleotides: TGTGCCAGCACCCGGGACAGGACTTCCTATGGCTACACCTTC.

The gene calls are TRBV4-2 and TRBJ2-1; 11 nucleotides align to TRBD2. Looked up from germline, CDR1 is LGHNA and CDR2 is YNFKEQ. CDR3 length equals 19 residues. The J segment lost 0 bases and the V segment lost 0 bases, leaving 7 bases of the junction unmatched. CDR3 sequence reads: CASSQDRGLAGGSYNEQFF. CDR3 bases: TGTGCCAGCAGCCAAGACCGGGGGCTAGCGGGGGGCTCCTACAATGAGCAGTTCTTC.

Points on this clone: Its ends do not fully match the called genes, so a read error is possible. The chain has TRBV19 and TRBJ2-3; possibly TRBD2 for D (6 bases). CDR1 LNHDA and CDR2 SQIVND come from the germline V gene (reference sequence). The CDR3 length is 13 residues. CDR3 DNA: TGTGCCAGTTGGAGGGGACTCACAGATGCGCAGTATTTT. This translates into CASWRGLTDAQYF.

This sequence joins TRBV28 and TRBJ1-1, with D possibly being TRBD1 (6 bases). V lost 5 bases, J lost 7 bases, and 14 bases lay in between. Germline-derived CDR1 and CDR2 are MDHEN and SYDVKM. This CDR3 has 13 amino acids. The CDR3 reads CASSQVDRYEAFF. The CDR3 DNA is TGTGCCAGCAGTCAAGTAGACAGGTATGAAGCTTTCTTT.

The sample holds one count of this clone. The CDR3 protein is CASSNNRGSSGNTIYF. Here the CDR3 DNA reads TGTGCCAGCAGCAATAACAGGGGGAGCTCTGGAAACACCATATATTTT. The V call is TRBV7-2, the J call TRBJ1-3; 8 bases agree with TRBD1. V shed 5 bases and J 0 bases; nucleotides not matched to a gene: 6. Per the germline V gene, CDR1 is SGHTA and CDR2 is FQGNSA. This CDR3 has 16 amino acids.

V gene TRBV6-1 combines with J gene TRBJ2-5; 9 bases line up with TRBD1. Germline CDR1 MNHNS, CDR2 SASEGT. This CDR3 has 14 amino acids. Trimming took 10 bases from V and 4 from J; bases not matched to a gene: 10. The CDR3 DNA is TGTGCCACATCATACAGGGGGCGCAGAGAGACCCAGTACTTC. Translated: CATSYRGRRETQYF.

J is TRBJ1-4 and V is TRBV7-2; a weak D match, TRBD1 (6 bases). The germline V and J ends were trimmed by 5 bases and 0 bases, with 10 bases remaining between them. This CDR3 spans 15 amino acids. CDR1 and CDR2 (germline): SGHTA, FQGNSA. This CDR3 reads CASSATGATNEKLFF. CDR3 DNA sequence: TGTGCCAGCAGCGCGACAGGAGCAACTAATGAAAAACTGTTTTTT.

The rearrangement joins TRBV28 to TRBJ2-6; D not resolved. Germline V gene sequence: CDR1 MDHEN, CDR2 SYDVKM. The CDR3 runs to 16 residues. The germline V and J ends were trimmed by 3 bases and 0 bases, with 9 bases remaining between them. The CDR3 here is CASSLERSSGANVLTF. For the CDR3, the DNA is TGTGCCAGCAGTTTGGAAAGGAGCTCTGGGGCCAACGTCCTGACTTTC. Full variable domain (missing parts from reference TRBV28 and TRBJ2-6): DVKVTQSSRYLVKRTGEKVFLECVQDMDHENMFWYRQDPGLGLRLIYFSYDVKMKEKGDIPEGYSVSREKKERFSLILESASTNQTSMYLCASSLERSSGANVLTFGAGSRLTVL.

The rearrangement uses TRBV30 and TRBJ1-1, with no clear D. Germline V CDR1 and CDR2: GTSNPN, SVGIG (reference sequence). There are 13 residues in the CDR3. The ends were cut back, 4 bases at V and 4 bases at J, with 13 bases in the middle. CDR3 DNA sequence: TGTGCCTGGAACGCGGATCCCGGCACTGAAGCTTTCTTT. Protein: CAWNADPGTEAFF.